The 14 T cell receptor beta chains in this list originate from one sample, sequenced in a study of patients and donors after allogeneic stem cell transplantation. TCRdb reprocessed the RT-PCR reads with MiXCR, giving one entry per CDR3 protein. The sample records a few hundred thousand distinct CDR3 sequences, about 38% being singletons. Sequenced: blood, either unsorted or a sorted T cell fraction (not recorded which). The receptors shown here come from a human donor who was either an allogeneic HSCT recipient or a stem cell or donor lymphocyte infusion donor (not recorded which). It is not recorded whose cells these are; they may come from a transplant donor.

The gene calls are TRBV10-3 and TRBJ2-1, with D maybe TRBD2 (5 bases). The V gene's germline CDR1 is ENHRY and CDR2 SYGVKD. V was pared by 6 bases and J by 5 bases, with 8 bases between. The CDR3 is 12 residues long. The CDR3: CAISLGNNEQFF. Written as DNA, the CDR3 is TGTGCCATCAGCCTCGGGAACAATGAGCAGTTCTTC.

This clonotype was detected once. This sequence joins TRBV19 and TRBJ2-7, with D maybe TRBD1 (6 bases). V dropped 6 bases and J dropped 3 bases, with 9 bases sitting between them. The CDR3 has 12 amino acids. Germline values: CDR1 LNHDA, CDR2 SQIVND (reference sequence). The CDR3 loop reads CASSRGLYEQYF. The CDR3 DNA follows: TGTGCCAGTAGCAGGGGCCTCTACGAGCAGTACTTC.

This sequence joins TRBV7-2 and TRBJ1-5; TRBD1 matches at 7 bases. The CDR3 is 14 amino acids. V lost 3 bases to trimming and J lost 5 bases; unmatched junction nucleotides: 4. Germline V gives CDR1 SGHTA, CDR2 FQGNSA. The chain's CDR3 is CASSFGDSYQPQHF. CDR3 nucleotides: TGTGCCAGCAGCTTCGGGGACAGCTATCAGCCCCAGCATTTT.

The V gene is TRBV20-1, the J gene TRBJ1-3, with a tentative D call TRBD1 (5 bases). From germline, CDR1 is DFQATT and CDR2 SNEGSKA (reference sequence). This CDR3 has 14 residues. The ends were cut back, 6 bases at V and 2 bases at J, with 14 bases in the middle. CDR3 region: CSAVLGETGNTIYF. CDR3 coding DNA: TGCAGTGCCGTCTTAGGGGAGACTGGAAACACCATATATTTT.

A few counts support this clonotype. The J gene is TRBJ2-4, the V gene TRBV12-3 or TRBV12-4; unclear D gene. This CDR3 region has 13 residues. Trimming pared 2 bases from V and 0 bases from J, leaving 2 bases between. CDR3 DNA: TGTGCCAGCAGTTTACAAGCCAAAAACATTCAGTACTTC. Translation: CASSLQAKNIQYF.

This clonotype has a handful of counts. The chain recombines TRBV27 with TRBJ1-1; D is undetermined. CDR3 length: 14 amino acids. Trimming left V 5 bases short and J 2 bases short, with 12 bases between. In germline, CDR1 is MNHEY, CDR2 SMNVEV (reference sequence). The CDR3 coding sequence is TGTGCCAGCAGTCCCCCGAGGAGAAACACTGAAGCTTTCTTT. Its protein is CASSPPRRNTEAFF.

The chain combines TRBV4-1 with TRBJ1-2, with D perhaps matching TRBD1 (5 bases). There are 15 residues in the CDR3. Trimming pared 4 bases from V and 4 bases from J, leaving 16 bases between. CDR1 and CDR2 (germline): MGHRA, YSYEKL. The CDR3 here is CASSPSPGTPYGYTF. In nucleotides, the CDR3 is TGCGCCAGCAGCCCGTCCCCGGGGACGCCCTATGGCTACACCTTC.

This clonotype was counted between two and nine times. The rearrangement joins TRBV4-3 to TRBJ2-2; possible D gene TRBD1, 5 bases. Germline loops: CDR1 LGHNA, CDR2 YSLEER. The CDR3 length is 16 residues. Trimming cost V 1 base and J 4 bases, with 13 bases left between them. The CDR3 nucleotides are TGCGCCAGCAGCCAAGCGGTTGGGGCCGGCACCGGGGAGCTGTTTTTT. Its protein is CASSQAVGAGTGELFF.

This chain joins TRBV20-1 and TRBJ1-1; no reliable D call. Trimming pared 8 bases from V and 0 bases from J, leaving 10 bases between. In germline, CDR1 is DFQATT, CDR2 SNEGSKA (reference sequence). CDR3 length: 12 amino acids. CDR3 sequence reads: CSRGGLNTEAFF. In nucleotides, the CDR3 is TGCAGTCGAGGCGGGCTGAACACTGAAGCTTTCTTT.

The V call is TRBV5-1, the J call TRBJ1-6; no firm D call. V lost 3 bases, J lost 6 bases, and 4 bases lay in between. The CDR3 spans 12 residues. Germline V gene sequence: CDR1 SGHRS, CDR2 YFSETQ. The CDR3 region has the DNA TGCGCCAGCAGCTGGGGTAATTCACCCCTCCACTTT. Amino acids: CASSWGNSPLHF. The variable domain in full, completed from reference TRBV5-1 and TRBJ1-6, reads KAGVTQTPRYLIKTRGQQVTLSCSPISGHRSVSWYQQTPGQGLQFLFEYFSETQRNKGNFPGRFSGRQFSNSRSEMNVSTLELGDSALYLCASSWGNSPLHFGNGTRLTVT.

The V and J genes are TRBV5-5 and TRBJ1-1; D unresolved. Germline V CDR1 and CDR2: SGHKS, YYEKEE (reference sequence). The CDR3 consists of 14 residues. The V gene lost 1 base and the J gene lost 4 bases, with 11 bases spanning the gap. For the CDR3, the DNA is TGTGCCAGCAGCTTGTATCCCGGGAGCACTGAAGCTTTCTTT. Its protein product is CASSLYPGSTEAFF.

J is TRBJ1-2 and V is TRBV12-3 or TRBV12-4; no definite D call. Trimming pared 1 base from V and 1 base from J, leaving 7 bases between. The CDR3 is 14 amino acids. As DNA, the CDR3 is TGTGCCAGCAGTTTAGGCAGCCTTAACTATGGCTACACCTTC. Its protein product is CASSLGSLNYGYTF.

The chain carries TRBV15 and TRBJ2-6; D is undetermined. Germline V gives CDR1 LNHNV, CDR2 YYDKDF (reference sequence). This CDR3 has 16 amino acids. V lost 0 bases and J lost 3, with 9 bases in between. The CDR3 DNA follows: TGTGCCACCAGCAGAGATACTGGTAGTGGGGCCAACGTCCTGACTTTC. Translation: CATSRDTGSGANVLTF. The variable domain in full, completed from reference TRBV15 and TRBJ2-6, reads DAMVIQNPRYQVTQFGKPVTLSCSQTLNHNVMYWYQQKSSQAPKLLFHYYDKDFNNEADTPDNFQSRRPNTSFCFLDIRSPGLGDTAMYLCATSRDTGSGANVLTFGAGSRLTVL.

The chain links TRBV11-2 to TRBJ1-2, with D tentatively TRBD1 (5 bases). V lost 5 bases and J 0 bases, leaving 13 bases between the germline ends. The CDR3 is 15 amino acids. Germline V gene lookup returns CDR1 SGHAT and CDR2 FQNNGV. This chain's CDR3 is CASSRRGFTNYGYTF. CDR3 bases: TGTGCCAGCAGCCGCCGGGGCTTCACTAACTATGGCTACACCTTC.